This entry lists 32 T cell receptor beta chains sequenced from one sample in a study of blood T cell repertoires in COVID-19. Clones were read by immunoSEQ multiplex PCR, and TCRdb kept only the in-frame ones, dropping some. The sample includes around 130,000 clones, 70% to 85% of them seen just once. Sequencing input: peripheral blood. The receptors come from an elderly woman with acute or convalescent COVID-19.

The rearrangement joins TRBV6-5 to TRBJ1-5; D gene unclear. Trimming removed 10 bases from V and 0 bases from J, with 10 bases in between. Germline assignment: CDR1 MNHEY and CDR2 SVGAGI. The CDR3 has 13 amino acids. The CDR3 nucleotides read TGTGCCACCAGACTTTATAGCAATCAGCCCCAGCATTTT. Amino acids: CATRLYSNQPQHF.

The genes are TRBV4-3 and TRBJ2-7; D may be TRBD2 (5 bases). The CDR3 has 15 residues. With 1 base removed from V and 4 bases from J, the gap between germline ends came to 14 bases. Germline V lookup: CDR1 LGHNA, CDR2 YSLEER. CDR3 loop: CASSQVPGRSYEQYF. In DNA form, the CDR3 reads TGCGCCAGCAGCCAAGTCCCGGGGAGATCTTACGAGCAGTACTTC.

With regard to this clone: The identical CDR3 is also encoded by other nucleotide sequences in the sample. The gene calls are TRBV4-1 and TRBJ1-1, with D hard to call. Per the germline V gene, CDR1 is MGHRA and CDR2 is YSYEKL. This CDR3 spans 14 amino acids. Trimming removed 3 bases at V and 2 bases at J, with 10 bases between. CDR3 amino acids: CASSQAPTNTEAFF. CDR3 in DNA: TGCGCCAGCAGCCAGGCCCCCACCAACACTGAAGCTTTCTTT.

The gene calls are TRBV5-1 and TRBJ2-1; 12 bases are a match to TRBD2. The germline gives CDR1 SGHRS, CDR2 YFSETQ. This CDR3 spans 18 amino acids. The V segment lost 6 bases and the J segment 4 bases; nucleotides outside the gene matches: 14. This CDR3 reads CASTFDTLAGGVYNEQFF. The CDR3 region has the DNA TGCGCCAGCACCTTCGACACACTAGCGGGAGGAGTATACAATGAGCAGTTCTTC.

The chain carries TRBV28 and TRBJ1-1; TRBD1 agrees at 8 bases. The CDR3 is made up of 15 amino acids. V gave up 8 bases and J gave up 1 base; unmatched junction bases: 9. CDR1 and CDR2 (germline): MDHEN, SYDVKM. The CDR3 loop reads CASQTGGTGNTEAFF. DNA of the CDR3: TGTGCCAGCCAAACAGGGGGGACGGGGAACACTGAAGCTTTCTTT.

The chain joins TRBV28 to TRBJ2-5; D is unresolved. This CDR3 region has 15 residues. Germline values: CDR1 MDHEN, CDR2 SYDVKM. The ends were cut back, 4 bases at V and 0 bases at J, with 12 bases in the middle. The CDR3 DNA reads TGTGCCAGCAGTTCGGTCGAACAGTACCAAGAGACCCAGTACTTC. Encoded protein: CASSSVEQYQETQYF.

The chain combines TRBV18 with TRBJ1-2; perhaps TRBD1 as D (6 bases). Germline CDR1 reads KGHSH; CDR2 reads LQKENI. Trimming shortened V by 0 bases and J by 4 bases, and 15 bases separated the two germline ends. The CDR3 consists of 16 residues. The CDR3: CASSPPDSLEGYGYTF. The CDR3 region has the DNA TGTGCCAGCTCACCACCGGACAGCCTTGAGGGCTATGGCTACACCTTC.

This clone was counted once. J is TRBJ1-1 and V is TRBV15, with 9 bases that match TRBD1. Per the germline V gene, CDR1 is LNHNV and CDR2 is YYDKDF (reference sequence). The CDR3 has 14 residues. Germline trimming cut 2 bases from V and 5 bases from J; bases unmatched to any gene: 3. The CDR3 coding sequence is TGTGCCACCAGCAGAACGGACAGGGGAACTGAAGCTTTCTTT. It translates to CATSRTDRGTEAFF.

V is TRBV19 and J is TRBJ1-2, with 10 bases aligning to TRBD1. V dropped 8 bases and J dropped 0; count of bases not matched to a gene: 6. Germline CDR1 is LNHDA and CDR2 is SQIVND (reference sequence). The length of the CDR3 is 15 residues. CDR3 in DNA: TGTGCCAGTGCGGGACAGGGGATCGCTAACTATGGCTACACCTTC. Amino acid sequence: CASAGQGIANYGYTF.

The rearrangement joins TRBV27 to TRBJ2-5; 9 nucleotides agree with TRBD1. There are 15 residues in the CDR3. V was clipped by 4 bases and J by 4 bases; unmatched bases: 7. Germline CDR1 reads MNHEY; CDR2 reads SMNVEV (reference sequence). CDR3 residues: CASSSRTGVGETQYF. Here the CDR3 DNA reads TGTGCCAGCAGTTCGCGGACAGGGGTAGGAGAGACCCAGTACTTC.

The chain has TRBV10-3 and TRBJ2-2; weak D call: TRBD2 (5 bases). The CDR3 consists of 15 residues. Germline-derived CDR1 and CDR2 are ENHRY and SYGVKD. V was cut by 2 bases and J by 4 bases, with 11 bases left in between. The CDR3, as DNA: TGTGCCATCAGTGAGAGCGGCCCTTTCACCGGGGAGCTGTTTTTT. Protein product: CAISESGPFTGELFF.

This clone occurred a few times. This rearrangement joins TRBV5-4 to TRBJ2-6, with TRBD1 matching 12 bases. Germline trimming cut 4 bases from V and 4 bases from J; bases unmatched to any gene: 6. The V gene's germline CDR1 is SGHNT and CDR2 YYREEE (reference sequence). This CDR3 spans 17 amino acids. Here the CDR3 DNA reads TGTGCCAGCAGCCCGGGACAGGGGGCGGCAGGGGCCAACGTCCTGACTTTC. It yields the protein CASSPGQGAAGANVLTF.

V usage is TRBV7-9 and J usage is TRBJ2-7; 7 nucleotides match TRBD1. Trimming cost V 1 base and J 5 bases; bases outside gene matches: 8. The germline V gene encodes CDR1 SEHNR and CDR2 FQNEAQ (reference sequence). This CDR3 region has 15 residues. The CDR3 DNA reads TGTGCCAGCAGCTTAGTGACAGGGAAATCCCACGAGCAGTACTTC. This translates into CASSLVTGKSHEQYF.

The V call is TRBV12-3 or TRBV12-4, the J call TRBJ1-6; D remains ambiguous. Trimming stripped 6 bases from V and 7 bases from J, with 7 bases between. This CDR3 has 12 amino acids. CDR3 sequence: CASSRSNSPLHF. The CDR3 DNA is TGTGCCAGCAGCCGTAGCAATTCACCCCTCCACTTT.

This chain connects TRBV18 to TRBJ2-2; D might be TRBD2 (5 bases). CDR1 is KGHSH and CDR2 is LQKENI in the germline V gene. Trimming took off 3 bases at V and 4 bases at J, with 12 bases between the two ends. The CDR3 loop spans 15 amino acids. The DNA of the CDR3 is TGTGCCAGCTCACCTGCGGGTCCCCCCACCGGGGAGCTGTTTTTT. It translates to CASSPAGPPTGELFF.

The chain combines TRBV19 with TRBJ2-7; 13 bases match TRBD2. V shed 4 bases and J 5 bases; nucleotides not matched to a gene: 5. The CDR3 spans 15 residues. CDR1 is LNHDA and CDR2 is SQIVND in the germline V gene (reference sequence). CDR3 DNA: TGTGCCAGTAGTAAACTAGCGGGAGGGTTCGACGAGCAGTACTTC. This codes for CASSKLAGGFDEQYF.

V is TRBV7-9 and J is TRBJ1-1, with D possibly being TRBD1 (5 bases). The CDR3 consists of 14 residues. Trimming stripped 3 bases from V and 5 bases from J, with 13 bases between. Per germline, CDR1 SEHNR and CDR2 FQNEAQ (reference sequence). The CDR3, as DNA: TGTGCCAGCAGCTTCGGGCAGGGTAGTACTGAAGCTTTCTTT. Protein sequence: CASSFGQGSTEAFF.

The V call is TRBV7-9, the J call TRBJ1-3; 9 bases are shared with TRBD1. V trimming: 5 bases; J trimming: 0 bases; junction bases outside the gene matches: 5. Looked up from germline, CDR1 is SEHNR and CDR2 is FQNEAQ (reference sequence). This CDR3 spans 16 amino acids. The CDR3: CASSLGQGLSGNTIYF. The CDR3 DNA sequence: TGTGCCAGCAGCCTAGGACAGGGGCTCTCTGGAAACACCATATATTTT.

The chain uses TRBV19 and TRBJ2-7; 11 bases agree with TRBD2. J gave up 3 bases and V 4 bases, and 5 bases lay outside the gene matches. The CDR3 loop spans 15 amino acids. The V gene's germline CDR1 is LNHDA and CDR2 SQIVND (reference sequence). CDR3 DNA: TGTGCCAGTAGTACAGCCGGGACTAGCGGCTACGAGCAGTACTTC. Its translation: CASSTAGTSGYEQYF.

This clone was counted a single time. The chain links TRBV13 to TRBJ2-7, with 9 bases identical to TRBD2. Germline V CDR1 and CDR2: PRHDT, FYEKMQ (reference sequence). V trimming: 7 bases; J trimming: 6 bases; junction bases outside the gene matches: 13. This CDR3 region has 15 residues. CDR3 amino acids: CASNRWGAGGGEQYF. The CDR3 DNA is TGTGCCAGCAACCGGTGGGGAGCGGGAGGAGGCGAGCAGTACTTC.

The CDR3 DNA follows: TGTGCCAGCAGTTTTGACAGGGGGACCTCCGCAACTGGCTACACCTTC. This gives the protein CASSFDRGTSATGYTF. The chain couples TRBV6-5 to TRBJ1-2; 9 nucleotides agree with TRBD1. The CDR3 runs to 16 residues. Trimming removed 4 bases from V and 7 bases from J; junction bases left unmatched: 13. Per the germline V gene, CDR1 is MNHEY and CDR2 is SVGAGI.

The genes are TRBV5-6 and TRBJ2-2; 9 nucleotides agree with TRBD2. This CDR3 comprises 16 residues. With 4 bases clipped from V and 3 bases from J, the junction kept 7 bases outside the gene matches. Germline V gene sequence: CDR1 SGHDT, CDR2 YYEEEE. CDR3 DNA: TGTGCCAGCAGCAGCCTTAGCGGGAGACACACCGGGGAGCTGTTTTTT. As protein: CASSSLSGRHTGELFF.

In DNA, the CDR3 is TGCGCCAGCAGCTTGCGACAGGGAACTCTCTATGGCTACACCTTC. As protein: CASSLRQGTLYGYTF. The chain links TRBV5-1 to TRBJ1-2, with 7 bases that match TRBD1. The ends lost 1 base at V and 4 bases at J; junction bases unmatched: 7. Germline CDR1 reads SGHRS; CDR2 reads YFSETQ. This CDR3 is built from 15 residues.

Only one count was recorded for this clone. The rearrangement uses TRBV24-1 and TRBJ2-2; maybe TRBD2 (6 bases). This CDR3 comprises 14 residues. Per germline, CDR1 KGHDR and CDR2 SFDVKD. V was clipped by 4 bases and J by 4 bases, with 9 bases between them. CDR3 nucleotide sequence: TGTGCCACCAGTGAGGCACTAGCCACCGGGGAGCTGTTTTTT. This gives the protein CATSEALATGELFF.

This clone was detected once. The genes are TRBV6-1 and TRBJ1-6; 7 nucleotides agree with TRBD1. The CDR3 extends over 14 amino acids. V lost 3 bases and J lost 8; bases outside the gene matches: 4. From germline, CDR1 is MNHNS and CDR2 SASEGT. In DNA form, the CDR3 reads TGTGCCAGCAGTGATGGGGACAGAGATTCACCCCTCCACTTT. As protein: CASSDGDRDSPLHF.

This chain connects TRBV2 to TRBJ2-2; 10 bases line up with TRBD1. There are 15 residues in the CDR3. The V and J ends lost 3 bases and 5 bases, in that order; junction bases with no gene match: 3. CDR1 SNHLY and CDR2 FYNNEI come from the germline V gene. The CDR3 DNA reads as TGTGCCAGCAGTGACCCGGGACAGGGGACCGGGGAGCTGTTTTTT. Residues: CASSDPGQGTGELFF. Together with reference TRBV2 and TRBJ2-2, the CDR3 gives the full variable domain: EPEVTQTPSHQVTQMGQEVILRCVPISNHLYFYWYRQILGQKVEFLVSFYNNEISEKSEIFDDQFSVERPDGSNFTLKIRSTKLEDSAMYFCASSDPGQGTGELFFGEGSRLTVL.

This sequence joins TRBV21-1 and TRBJ1-6. TRBV21-1 is described as a pseudogene. The CDR3 has 16 amino acids. In nucleotides, the CDR3 is TGTGCCAGCAGCACAACGGGGGAAGACGGTTATTCACCCCTCCACTTT. Amino acid sequence: CASSTTGEDGYSPLHF.

The V and J genes are TRBV7-2 and TRBJ2-7; 7 bases are a match to TRBD2. This CDR3 contains 15 residues. Trimming cost V 3 bases and J 2 bases; bases outside gene matches: 7. The V gene's germline CDR1 is SGHTA and CDR2 FQGNSA. The CDR3 loop is CASSLGGGGAYEQYF. The CDR3 bases are TGTGCCAGCAGCTTGGGTGGTGGGGGGGCCTACGAGCAGTACTTC.

The chain employs TRBV12-3 or TRBV12-4 and TRBJ1-2; no definite D call. V lost 3 bases and J lost 7, with 6 bases in between. The CDR3 has 11 residues. As DNA, the CDR3 is TGTGCCAGCAGTTTGTACGGTGGCTACACCTTC. Translation gives CASSLYGGYTF.

The V gene is TRBV5-8, the J gene TRBJ2-1; TRBD2 matches 14 bases. Unmatched junction bases numbered 7, after V lost 4 bases and J lost 7 bases. Per germline, CDR1 SGHTS and CDR2 YDEGEE. The CDR3 covers 16 residues. CDR3 amino acids: CASSPRLAGGGNEQFF. CDR3 sequence (DNA): TGTGCCAGCAGCCCCCGACTAGCGGGAGGGGGAAATGAGCAGTTCTTC.

The V call is TRBV2, the J call TRBJ1-5, with D perhaps matching TRBD1 (6 bases). V was shortened by 6 bases and J by 0 bases, with 12 bases between the two germline ends. Per germline, CDR1 SNHLY and CDR2 FYNNEI. CDR3 size: 15 residues. The CDR3 here is CASRQQGNSNQPQHF. DNA of the CDR3: TGTGCCAGCAGGCAACAGGGTAATAGCAATCAGCCCCAGCATTTT.

The J gene is TRBJ1-4, the V gene TRBV6-5, with a weak D call TRBD1 (6 bases). Germline-derived CDR1 and CDR2 are MNHEY and SVGAGI. V shed 0 bases and J shed 7 bases, with 12 bases lying between them. CDR3 length: 15 residues. CDR3: CASSYSGGRGEKLFF. The CDR3 DNA reads as TGTGCCAGCAGTTACTCCGGTGGCAGGGGTGAAAAACTGTTTTTT.